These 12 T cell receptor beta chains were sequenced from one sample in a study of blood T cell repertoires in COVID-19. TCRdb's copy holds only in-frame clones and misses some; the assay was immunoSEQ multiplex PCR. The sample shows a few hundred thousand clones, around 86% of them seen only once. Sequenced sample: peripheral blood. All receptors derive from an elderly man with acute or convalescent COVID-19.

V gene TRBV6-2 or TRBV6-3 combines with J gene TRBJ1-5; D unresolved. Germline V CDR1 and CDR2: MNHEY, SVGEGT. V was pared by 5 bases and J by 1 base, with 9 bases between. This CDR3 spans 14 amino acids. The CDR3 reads CASSTPLSNQPQHF. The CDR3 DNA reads TGTGCCAGCAGTACACCTTTGAGCAATCAGCCCCAGCATTTT.

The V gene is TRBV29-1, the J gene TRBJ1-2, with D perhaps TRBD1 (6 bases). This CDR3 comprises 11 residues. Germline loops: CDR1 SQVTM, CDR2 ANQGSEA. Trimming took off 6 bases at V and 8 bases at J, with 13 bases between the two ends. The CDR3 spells CSVTGSDGYTF. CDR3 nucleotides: TGCAGCGTCACAGGGTCCGACGGCTACACCTTC.

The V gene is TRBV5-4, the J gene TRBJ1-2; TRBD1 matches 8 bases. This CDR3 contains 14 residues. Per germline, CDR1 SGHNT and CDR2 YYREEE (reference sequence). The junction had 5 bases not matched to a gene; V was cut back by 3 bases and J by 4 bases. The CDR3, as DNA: TGTGCCAGCAGCTACAGGGGGTCGGGCTATGGCTACACCTTC. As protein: CASSYRGSGYGYTF.

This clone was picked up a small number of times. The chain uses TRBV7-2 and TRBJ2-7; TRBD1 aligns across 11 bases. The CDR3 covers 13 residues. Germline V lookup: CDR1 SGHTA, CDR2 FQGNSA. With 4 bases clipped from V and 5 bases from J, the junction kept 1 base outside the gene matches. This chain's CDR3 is CASSWTGGDEQYF. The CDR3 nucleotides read TGTGCCAGCAGCTGGACAGGGGGCGACGAGCAGTACTTC.

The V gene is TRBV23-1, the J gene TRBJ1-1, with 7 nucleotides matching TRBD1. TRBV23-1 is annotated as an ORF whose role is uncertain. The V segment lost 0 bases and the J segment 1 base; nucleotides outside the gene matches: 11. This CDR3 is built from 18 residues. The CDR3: CASSQSRGGLTGNTEAFF. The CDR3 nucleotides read TGCGCCAGCAGTCAATCAAGAGGGGGCCTAACGGGGAACACTGAAGCTTTCTTT.

The CDR3 nucleotides read TGTGCCAGCAGCTTTGCTTCCGGCACAGCGGGGGGACCCCTCCACTTT. This codes for CASSFASGTAGGPLHF. This chain links TRBV11-2 with TRBJ1-6; weak D call: TRBD1 (5 bases). Trimming pared 3 bases from V and 12 bases from J, leaving 21 bases between. Germline CDR1 SGHAT, CDR2 FQNNGV. This CDR3 spans 16 amino acids. The full variable domain, its missing parts supplied by reference TRBV11-2 and TRBJ1-6, is EAGVAQSPRYKIIEKRQSVAFWCNPISGHATLYWYQQILGQGPKLLIQFQNNGVVDDSQLPKDRFSAERLKGVDSTLKIQPAKLEDSAVYLCASSFASGTAGGPLHFGNGTRLTVT.

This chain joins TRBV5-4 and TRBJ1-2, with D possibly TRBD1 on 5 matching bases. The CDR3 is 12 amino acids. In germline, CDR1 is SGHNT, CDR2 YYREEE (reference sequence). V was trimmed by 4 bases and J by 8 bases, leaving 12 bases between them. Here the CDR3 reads CASSLGEAGYTF. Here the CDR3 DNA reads TGTGCCAGCAGCCTGGGGGAGGCAGGCTACACCTTC.

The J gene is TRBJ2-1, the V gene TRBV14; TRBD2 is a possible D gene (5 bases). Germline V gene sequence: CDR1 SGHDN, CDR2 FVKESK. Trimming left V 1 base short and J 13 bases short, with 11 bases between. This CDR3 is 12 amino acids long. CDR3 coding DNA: TGTGCCAGCAGCCAAGGGACTTTAACTCAGTTCTTC. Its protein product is CASSQGTLTQFF.

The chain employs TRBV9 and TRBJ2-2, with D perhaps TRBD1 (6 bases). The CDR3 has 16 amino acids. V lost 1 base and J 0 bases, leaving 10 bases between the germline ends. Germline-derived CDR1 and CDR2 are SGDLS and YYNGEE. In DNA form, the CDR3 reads TGTGCCAGCAGCGTAAGTGGACAGACGAACACCGGGGAGCTGTTTTTT. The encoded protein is CASSVSGQTNTGELFF.

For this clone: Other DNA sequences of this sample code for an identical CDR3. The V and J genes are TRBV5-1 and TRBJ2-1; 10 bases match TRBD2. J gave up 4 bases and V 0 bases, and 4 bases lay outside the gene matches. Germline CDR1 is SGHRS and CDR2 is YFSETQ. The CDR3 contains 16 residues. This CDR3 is CASSLVPAGGYNEQFF. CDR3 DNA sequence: TGCGCCAGCAGCTTGGTACCAGCGGGGGGGTACAATGAGCAGTTCTTC.

CDR3 sequence: CASSDRGTYFNYGYTF. CDR3 nucleotides: TGTGCCAGCAGCGACAGGGGGACATACTTTAACTATGGCTACACCTTC. This sequence joins TRBV28 and TRBJ1-2; TRBD1 agrees at 9 bases. After removal of 6 bases from V and 1 base from J, the junction contained 9 bases not matched to a gene. The CDR3 loop spans 16 amino acids. Germline V gene sequence: CDR1 MDHEN, CDR2 SYDVKM.

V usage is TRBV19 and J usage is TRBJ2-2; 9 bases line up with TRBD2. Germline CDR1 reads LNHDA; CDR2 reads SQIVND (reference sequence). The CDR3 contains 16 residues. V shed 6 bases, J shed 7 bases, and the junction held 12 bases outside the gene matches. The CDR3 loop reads CASRSLAGSPSGELFF. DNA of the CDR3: TGTGCCAGTAGGTCCCTAGCGGGGTCCCCTAGCGGGGAGCTGTTTTTT.